The 17 T cell receptor beta chains below were found in one sample sequenced in a study of cytomegalovirus exposure and HLA in healthy donors. This PCR relied on a set of 60 Vbeta primers and 13 Jbeta primers. Produced via immunoSEQ multiplex PCR; TCRdb's table is partial and in-frame only. The repertoire holds around 150,000 clones, with 77% as singletons. Sequences were obtained from PBMCs. The receptors derive from a male donor in good health and CMV-seropositive.

This clone turned up a few times. The rearrangement joins TRBV30 to TRBJ1-1; unclear D gene. The CDR3 is 14 residues long. Germline V CDR1 and CDR2: GTSNPN, SVGIG (reference sequence). V lost 0 bases and J lost 2, with 10 bases in between. As DNA, the CDR3 is TGTGCCTGGAGTGTAAATCCGTTAAACACTGAAGCTTTCTTT. Protein product: CAWSVNPLNTEAFF.

The DNA of the CDR3 is TGCGCCAGCAGCCAACTTCAGGCGGGCTACAATGAGCAGTTCTTC. It yields the protein CASSQLQAGYNEQFF. The chain recombines TRBV4-3 with TRBJ2-1; possible D gene TRBD2, 5 bases. CDR1 LGHNA and CDR2 YSLEER come from the germline V gene. Trimming left V 2 bases short and J 3 bases short, with 11 bases between. CDR3 size: 15 residues.

The chain joins TRBV7-2 to TRBJ2-7, with 10 bases aligning to TRBD2. Germline V gene sequence: CDR1 SGHTA, CDR2 FQGNSA. CDR3 length: 18 residues. V dropped 2 bases and J dropped 0; count of bases not matched to a gene: 10. The CDR3 nucleotides read TGTGCCAGCAGCTTAAGGAGAGCGGGGGGGCGCGGCTCCTACGAGCAGTACTTC. It encodes CASSLRRAGGRGSYEQYF.

In this sample, this clone turned up a few times. V and J are TRBV6-1 and TRBJ2-3, with 11 positions matching TRBD2. J gave up 2 bases and V 2 bases, and 6 bases lay outside the gene matches. The CDR3 runs to 17 residues. Germline-derived CDR1 and CDR2 are MNHNS and SASEGT. The CDR3 DNA sequence: TGTGCCAGCAGTGAACTCCTAGCGGGGGGTTCCACAGATACGCAGTATTTT. It encodes CASSELLAGGSTDTQYF.

The genes are TRBV7-8 and TRBJ1-5; 12 bases are a match to TRBD1. Trimming removed 5 bases from V and 7 bases from J; junction bases left unmatched: 6. CDR1 SGHVS and CDR2 FQNEAQ come from the germline V gene. This CDR3 is built from 15 residues. CDR3 loop: CASSLGTGGAQPQHF. The CDR3 DNA is TGTGCCAGCAGCCTCGGGACAGGGGGCGCGCAGCCCCAGCATTTT.

The rearrangement joins TRBV2 to TRBJ2-1; no clear D gene. This CDR3 is built from 11 residues. Germline V lookup: CDR1 SNHLY, CDR2 FYNNEI. The germline V and J ends were trimmed by 8 bases and 7 bases, with 9 bases remaining between them. The CDR3 here is CASSFPNEQFF. The CDR3 coding sequence is TGTGCCAGCTCGTTCCCGAATGAGCAGTTCTTC.

V usage is TRBV5-1 and J usage is TRBJ2-3; 9 bases are a match to TRBD1. CDR3 size: 16 residues. From germline, CDR1 is SGHRS and CDR2 YFSETQ. V was clipped by 2 bases and J by 4 bases; unmatched bases: 8. CDR3 sequence reads: CASSFAGTGNADTQYF. CDR3 bases: TGCGCCAGCAGCTTCGCCGGGACAGGGAACGCAGATACGCAGTATTTT.

This rearrangement joins TRBV25-1 to TRBJ2-7, with D unclear. This CDR3 comprises 15 residues. Germline CDR1 MGHDK, CDR2 SYGVNS. V lost 3 bases and J lost 6, with 18 bases in between. The CDR3 DNA follows: TGTGCCAGCAGTGACCATTCGTCGGTCTCCCGCGAGCAGTACTTC. As protein: CASSDHSSVSREQYF.

The V and J genes are TRBV19 and TRBJ1-2, with 7 bases identical to TRBD1. Germline assignment: CDR1 LNHDA and CDR2 SQIVND (reference sequence). With 7 bases clipped from V and 3 bases from J, the junction kept 11 bases outside the gene matches. This CDR3 has 15 amino acids. CDR3 DNA sequence: TGTGCCAGTAACCCTACGACAGGGTGGCACTATGGCTACACCTTC. Its protein is CASNPTTGWHYGYTF.

The CDR3 DNA follows: TGTGCCAGCAGTTTCTGGAGTAGTGCCGAGCAGTACTTC. This encodes CASSFWSSAEQYF. The V and J genes are TRBV27 and TRBJ2-7; D gene uncertain. The germline V gene encodes CDR1 MNHEY and CDR2 SMNVEV (reference sequence). V lost 3 bases and J 6 bases, leaving 12 bases between the germline ends. This CDR3 comprises 13 residues.

V gene TRBV5-6 combines with J gene TRBJ2-5; no clear D gene. Germline CDR1 and CDR2: SGHDT and YYEEEE. The V end lost 3 bases, the J end lost 2 bases, and 14 bases lay between the germline ends. This CDR3 contains 15 residues. This chain's CDR3 is CASSSRLWQQETQYF. The CDR3 region has the DNA TGTGCCAGCAGCTCTCGACTTTGGCAGCAAGAGACCCAGTACTTC. Together with reference TRBV5-6 and TRBJ2-5, the CDR3 gives the full variable domain: DAGVTQSPTHLIKTRGQQVTLRCSPKSGHDTVSWYQQALGQGPQFIFQYYEEEERQRGNFPDRFSGHQFPNYSSELNVNALLLGDSALYLCASSSRLWQQETQYFGPGTRLLVL.

The CDR3 here is CASSTVGGADTQYF. Written as DNA, the CDR3 is TGTGCCAGCAGTACCGTAGGGGGCGCAGATACGCAGTATTTT. V is TRBV6-5 and J is TRBJ2-3, with 7 bases fitting TRBD1. The CDR3 contains 14 residues. With V trimmed by 5 bases and J by 4 bases, 6 bases remained unmatched. Looked up from germline, CDR1 is MNHEY and CDR2 is SVGAGI.

The J gene is TRBJ1-2, the V gene TRBV7-8; 7 bases align to TRBD1. The CDR3 runs to 16 residues. CDR1 is SGHVS and CDR2 is FQNEAQ in the germline V gene. J gave up 4 bases and V 5 bases, and 13 bases lay outside the gene matches. The CDR3 region is CASSIYRDSTFYGYTF. As DNA, the CDR3 is TGTGCCAGCAGCATTTACCGGGACAGCACCTTCTATGGCTACACCTTC.

This clone turned up a few times. The CDR3 region has the DNA TGTGCCAGCAGCTTGGGGATGGGCCGGGGGTCCTACAATGAGCAGTTCTTC. It is translated as CASSLGMGRGSYNEQFF. V usage is TRBV5-6 and J usage is TRBJ2-1; perhaps TRBD2 as D (6 bases). The CDR3 has 17 residues. V was pared by 0 bases and J by 1 base, with 14 bases between. Germline CDR1 and CDR2: SGHDT and YYEEEE. Variable domain in full (rest from reference TRBV5-6 and TRBJ2-1): DAGVTQSPTHLIKTRGQQVTLRCSPKSGHDTVSWYQQALGQGPQFIFQYYEEEERQRGNFPDRFSGHQFPNYSSELNVNALLLGDSALYLCASSLGMGRGSYNEQFFGPGTRLTVL.

The chain links TRBV2 to TRBJ1-4; 9 positions agree with TRBD1. Germline CDR1 and CDR2: SNHLY and FYNNEI. The CDR3 sequence is 18 residues long. J was trimmed by 6 bases and V by 1 base; bases with no gene match: 12. The CDR3 loop reads CASSEGGVTGGYDEKLFF. The CDR3 nucleotides are TGTGCCAGCAGTGAAGGTGGGGTCACAGGGGGCTATGATGAAAAACTGTTTTTT. Together with reference TRBV2 and TRBJ1-4, the CDR3 gives the full variable domain: EPEVTQTPSHQVTQMGQEVILRCVPISNHLYFYWYRQILGQKVEFLVSFYNNEISEKSEIFDDQFSVERPDGSNFTLKIRSTKLEDSAMYFCASSEGGVTGGYDEKLFFGSGTQLSVL.

V and J are TRBV9 and TRBJ1-1; a weak D match, TRBD1 (6 bases). The CDR3 is made up of 13 amino acids. Germline CDR1 is SGDLS and CDR2 is YYNGEE. Trimming pared 2 bases from V and 7 bases from J, leaving 12 bases between. The chain's CDR3 is CASSVGGGGEAFF. CDR3 in DNA: TGTGCCAGCAGCGTTGGGGGGGGCGGTGAAGCTTTCTTT.

The chain is built from TRBV25-1 and TRBJ2-2; 9 bases line up with TRBD2. The V gene's germline CDR1 is MGHDK and CDR2 SYGVNS. The CDR3 is 13 residues long. V shed 6 bases, J shed 6 bases, and the junction held 2 bases outside the gene matches. CDR3 in amino acids: CASRRGGAGELFF. The CDR3 coding sequence is TGTGCCAGCAGGCGGGGGGGGGCCGGGGAGCTGTTTTTT.